The entry below gives a single T cell receptor beta chain sequence along with its context. Its cognate antigen has yet to be identified. Base-call qualities are not available, and no considerably larger clone is one nucleotide away. The data originate from a study of shared clonotypes between healthy human individuals (dated by TCRdb to 2020 to 2022). Describing the broader study: Three men and two women, aged 18 to 49 years, made up the cohort. The study deeply sequenced blood TCR repertoires of about five healthy adults to estimate repertoire size and the extent of clonotype sharing between individuals. For each donor, CD4 naive and CD4 memory were each run on three plates, CD8 naive on two plates, and CD8 memory on one plate. Per donor, leukapheresis produced somewhere between about 0.85 and 9.5 billion PBMCs. To increase sequencing depth and limit assay-specific biases, different laboratories used diverse techniques to prepare libraries and sequence TCR repertoires.

Overall study outcomes, separate from this receptor: Incomplete sequencing was indicated by rarefaction of sorted-subset datasets, despite the large sequencing depth. Larger estimated clonotype richness was generally found for naive subsets than for memory subsets. Sharing across four donors was observed for about 5% of naive CD4, over 3% of naive CD8, roughly 2.4% of memory CD4, and 0.4% of memory CD8 clonotypes. Based on pairwise subsampling, the degree of clonotype sharing among donors was expected to be affected by sequencing depth. Clonotypes shared by all four sorted-subset donors showed higher generation probabilities than non-shared clonotypes. Only blood was sampled, and tissue TCR repertoires likely differ from those in blood. Because the study included only a small number of donors, the genetic and exposure-history diversity represented was limited.

V sheds 4 bases and J sheds 5 bases, leaving 15 bases between their ends. The CDR1 and CDR2 encoded by the germline V gene are SGDLS and YYNGEE. Spanning cysteine to phenylalanine, the CDR3 consists of 14 amino acids. Only the CDR3 portion is preserved as DNA: 42 bases, with reading frame beginning at the first base. Using the deep immunoSEQ assay, TCR CDR3 regions were amplified from genomic DNA by multiplex PCR. Extracted genomic DNA from each cell subset was spread evenly across all wells of several immunoSEQ 96-well plates, with each plate serving as a replicate. Each replicate PCR for sorted subsets received about 180 ng genomic DNA, equal to roughly 29,000 T cell genomes. Purified libraries were quantified with a Qubit 3.0 fluorometer, sized on a Bioanalyzer 2100, and re-quantified with the KAPA Library Quantification kit. Each immunoSEQ 96-well plate was sequenced on its own single-read 150-cycle Illumina NextSeq 550 flow cell. The study's own analysis went as follows. Because the immunoSEQ output held only junctional sequences and lacked quality scores, the filtering could not match the filtering applied to full-length reads. Sequences were annotated with PyIR, a Python wrapper for IgBLAST v1.9, using IMGT germline references to assign V/J genes and CDR3. Reads with weak V/J assignments (E-value above 1e-6), missing CDR3, stop codons, out-of-frame junctions, or ambiguous translated residues were removed. V3J clonotypes were defined as sequences sharing an identical inferred V gene, J gene, and CDR3 amino acid sequence. The percentage overlap between two repertoires was calculated by dividing the number of shared unique clonotypes by the size of the smaller repertoire. Three approaches were used to assess repertoire richness: RTK rarefaction, the Chao1 estimator, and Recon v2.1 estimates of unobserved clonotypes. OLGA was used to compute generation probabilities for all TCRbeta clonotypes that the gDNA method yielded from a few donors. TCRdb mirrors the immuneACCESS table, restricted to in-frame sequences. Some clones are absent from its copies; in checked studies, under half trace to an unresolved V gene, and the reason for the others is unknown. For V, J and clone size, that table is used; D and trimming come from the DNA. The sample has 2.5 million or so clones on record, roughly nine tenths of them singletons. The top ten constitute roughly 0.13% of the sample.

Donors were healthy HIV-negative adults with no recently reported acute infections or vaccinations. Every donor was a Caucasian adult residing in Nashville, Tennessee, USA. CD4+ T cells were enriched through magnetic negative selection, after which naive cells were positively selected on CD45RA and the remaining negative fraction served as the memory subset. After blood collection by leukapheresis, PBMCs were isolated using Ficoll-Histopaque density gradient centrifugation and then cryopreserved in the vapor phase of liquid nitrogen. Purity and quantity of every magnetically sorted T cell population were checked by analytical flow cytometry. From each sorted fraction, genomic DNA was isolated and quantified by UV absorbance on a Nanodrop 2000c.

The clonotype originates from a man between 18 and 35 years old in good health. The rearrangement combines TRBV9 with TRBJ2-5, with a weak D call of TRBD2 (6 bases match). The sample consisted of naive CD4+ T cells sorted from blood. In light of the paper, this sample's cell subset or site label describes: CD45RA+ positively selected. Here the CDR3 is given as CASSPHGGGETQYF. The bases read TGTGCCAGCAGCCCCCATGGAGGAGGGGAGACCCAGTACTTC.